The 2 T cell receptor beta chains given below trace back to one sample, sequenced in a study of cytomegalovirus exposure and HLA in healthy donors. PCR was performed using 60 Vbeta and 13 Jbeta primers. Libraries were prepared by immunoSEQ multiplex PCR; TCRdb keeps only in-frame clonotypes and omits some of them. This sample has under 70,000 clones, with about two thirds found just once. Source material: PBMCs. Source of these receptors: a woman aged 25 to 45 in good health and CMV-seronegative.

Only a few counts were recorded for this clone. This rearrangement joins TRBV7-9 to TRBJ2-7; weak D call: TRBD2 (6 bases). Germline V lookup: CDR1 SEHNR, CDR2 FQNEAQ (reference sequence). Trimming pared 0 bases from V and 5 bases from J, leaving 17 bases between. The CDR3 is 16 amino acids. This CDR3 reads CASSLAGGSAPHEQYF. As DNA, the CDR3 is TGTGCCAGCAGCTTAGCGGGAGGATCCGCTCCCCACGAGCAGTACTTC.

CDR3 DNA sequence: TGTGCCAGCAGCTTAGGGGTTAGCGCCGGCGGGGAGCTGTTTTTT. It yields the protein CASSLGVSAGGELFF. The chain recombines TRBV7-2 with TRBJ2-2, with D possibly being TRBD2 (5 bases). CDR1 SGHTA and CDR2 FQGNSA come from the germline V gene. The CDR3 extends over 15 amino acids. The germline V and J ends were trimmed by 1 base and 7 bases, with 13 bases remaining between them.